One sample yielded the 30 T cell receptor beta chains listed below, sequenced in a study of cytomegalovirus exposure and HLA in healthy donors. Vbeta (60) and Jbeta (13) primers were used in the PCR. Sequencing was performed with immunoSEQ multiplex PCR; in TCRdb, only in-frame clones are kept and a portion is missing. The sample contains about 130,000 clones, over 9.5% of which appear only once. Sequences were obtained from PBMCs. Every receptor here comes from a woman younger than 35 in good health and CMV-seropositive.

This chain joins TRBV19 and TRBJ2-3; 7 bases align to TRBD1. This CDR3 region has 15 residues. Germline CDR1 reads LNHDA; CDR2 reads SQIVND (reference sequence). V trimming: 9 bases; J trimming: 1 base; junction bases outside the gene matches: 10. In DNA, the CDR3 is TGTGCCAGCGCAACGACAGGGTCTGGCACAGATACGCAGTATTTT. Translated, it gives CASATTGSGTDTQYF.

The rearrangement links TRBV7-6 to TRBJ2-7, with 10 nucleotides matching TRBD2. CDR1 is SGHVS and CDR2 is FNYEAQ in the germline V gene. The CDR3 length is 17 residues. The V segment lost 5 bases and the J segment 5 bases; nucleotides outside the gene matches: 15. As DNA, the CDR3 is TGTGCCAGCAGCGCTAACCTAGCGGGAGCGTTGAACGACGAGCAGTACTTC. It specifies CASSANLAGALNDEQYF.

The V gene is TRBV2, the J gene TRBJ2-3; 8 bases match TRBD2. Losses at the gene ends were 7 bases for V and 2 bases for J; bases not matched to a gene: 8. The CDR3 runs 15 residues. Germline lookup yields CDR1 SNHLY and CDR2 FYNNEI. CDR3 region: CASTPAGVVTDTQYF. The CDR3 nucleotides read TGTGCCAGCACACCAGCGGGAGTGGTCACAGATACGCAGTATTTT.

With regard to this clone: Relative to the germline gene, one junction end is altered; a read error may explain this. Different DNA sequences within this sample yield the same CDR3. This chain joins TRBV7-3 and TRBJ1-1, with 8 bases fitting TRBD1. CDR3 length: 14 residues. The germline CDR1 and CDR2 sequences are SGHTA and FQGTGA. The CDR3 here is CASSLQGAGTEAFF. DNA for the CDR3: TGTGCCAGCAGCTTACAGGGGGCCGGCACTGAAGCCTTCTTT.

J is TRBJ1-2 and V is TRBV30, with no clear D. Deletions cut 3 bases from V and 5 bases from J, with 13 bases between. Germline V gives CDR1 GTSNPN, CDR2 SVGIG (reference sequence). This CDR3 is 13 amino acids long. CDR3 amino acids: CAWSKANSYGYTF. The CDR3, as DNA: TGTGCCTGGAGCAAGGCGAACAGTTATGGCTACACCTTC.

This clone was seen a handful of times. CDR3 DNA sequence: TGTGCCAGCAGCTTAGAGCAGGGTCAGGGAAACTACAATGAGCAGTTCTTC. Protein product: CASSLEQGQGNYNEQFF. The chain links TRBV7-6 to TRBJ2-1, with TRBD1 as a possible D gene (5 bases). The CDR3 has 17 residues. Germline V lookup: CDR1 SGHVS, CDR2 FNYEAQ. Trimming cost V 1 base and J 3 bases, with 16 bases left between them.

The rearrangement uses TRBV5-4 and TRBJ2-5, with 13 bases matching TRBD2. The end of the DNA is better explained by TRBJ2-7, so the J call may be wrong. The germline CDR1 and CDR2 sequences are SGHNT and YYREEE (reference sequence). This CDR3 is 14 amino acids long. CDR3 protein: CASRQTSGRSEQYF. Written as DNA, the CDR3 is TGTGCCAGCAGACAGACTAGCGGGAGGAGCGAGCAGTACTTC.

This clone showed up just a few times. The CDR3 protein is CASSLLLLLAETQYF. As DNA, the CDR3 is TGTGCCAGCAGCCTACTGCTCTTACTAGCAGAGACCCAGTACTTC. The rearrangement uses TRBV5-6 and TRBJ2-5; a possible D gene is TRBD2 (6 bases). CDR3 length: 15 amino acids. Trimming took 4 bases from V and 4 from J, leaving 17 bases between them. Germline lookup yields CDR1 SGHDT and CDR2 YYEEEE.

This chain links TRBV28 with TRBJ1-2; D gene unclear. V shed 5 bases and J shed 5 bases, with 12 bases lying between them. Per germline, CDR1 MDHEN and CDR2 SYDVKM. The CDR3 extends over 13 amino acids. The CDR3 spells CASSLDPVYGYTF. The CDR3 nucleotides read TGTGCCAGCAGTCTAGACCCCGTATATGGCTACACCTTC.

The chain combines TRBV30 with TRBJ1-1; D uncertain. CDR3 size: 14 residues. CDR1 is GTSNPN and CDR2 is SVGIG in the germline V gene (reference sequence). Deletions cut 0 bases from V and 3 bases from J, with 11 bases between. CDR3 region: CAWSVVYSDTEAFF. CDR3 nucleotide sequence: TGTGCCTGGAGTGTAGTGTATTCGGACACTGAAGCTTTCTTT.

The rearrangement joins TRBV7-9 to TRBJ2-3; weak D call: TRBD2 (6 bases). There are 15 residues in the CDR3. The germline gives CDR1 SEHNR, CDR2 FQNEAQ (reference sequence). V lost 3 bases and J 1 base, leaving 11 bases between the germline ends. The CDR3 DNA reads as TGTGCCAGCAGCTTTGCGGGATCGGGCACAGATACGCAGTATTTT. Protein sequence: CASSFAGSGTDTQYF.

This clone was found a few times. The chain is built from TRBV10-3 and TRBJ2-7; tentative D call: TRBD1 (5 bases). This CDR3 has 15 residues. Trimming left V 3 bases short and J 0 bases short, with 12 bases between. Germline CDR1 and CDR2: ENHRY and SYGVKD. The CDR3 DNA reads TGTGCCATCAGTGATACGAGAAGGGGCTCCTACGAGCAGTACTTC. This codes for CAISDTRRGSYEQYF.

The chain uses TRBV11-2 and TRBJ2-7, with TRBD1 matching 8 bases. CDR1 and CDR2 (germline): SGHAT, FQNNGV. J was trimmed by 6 bases and V by 7 bases; bases with no gene match: 8. There are 13 residues in the CDR3. Here the CDR3 reads CASNSGQGSEQYF. CDR3 bases: TGTGCCAGCAACTCAGGACAGGGATCCGAGCAGTACTTC.

The sample holds a few counts of this clone. The J gene is TRBJ2-1, the V gene TRBV29-1; 7 bases agree with TRBD1. The CDR3 consists of 13 residues. After removal of 3 bases from V and 5 bases from J, the junction contained 4 bases not matched to a gene. Looked up from germline, CDR1 is SQVTM and CDR2 is ANQGSEA. The CDR3 nucleotides are TGCAGCGTTGACGGGACAGATCACAATGAGCAGTTCTTC. This gives the protein CSVDGTDHNEQFF.

This clone appeared a few times. CDR3 amino acids: CASSPSGRSYEQYF. For the CDR3, the DNA is TGTGCCAGCTCACCAAGCGGGCGATCCTACGAGCAGTACTTC. This rearrangement joins TRBV18 to TRBJ2-7; D is possibly TRBD2 (6 bases). The CDR3 spans 14 residues. V lost 2 bases to trimming and J lost 1 base, with 9 bases between them. Germline CDR1 reads KGHSH; CDR2 reads LQKENI.

J is TRBJ1-4 and V is TRBV5-6; tentatively, D is TRBD1 (5 bases). The V gene lost 1 base and the J gene lost 1 base, with 11 bases spanning the gap. CDR3 length: 16 amino acids. Germline V CDR1 and CDR2: SGHDT, YYEEEE. In DNA form, the CDR3 reads TGTGCCAGCAGCTTGAAGGGGTTCGGAACTAATGAAAAACTGTTTTTT. It encodes CASSLKGFGTNEKLFF.

The chain couples TRBV5-1 to TRBJ2-4; the D gene is possibly TRBD2 (6 bases). The CDR3 has 13 residues. Germline CDR1 reads SGHRS; CDR2 reads YFSETQ. Trimming took 2 bases from V and 9 from J, leaving 12 bases between them. The CDR3 sequence is CASSFNGSPIQYF. CDR3 DNA sequence: TGCGCCAGCAGCTTTAACGGGAGCCCCATTCAGTACTTC.

The table lists this clone with a few counts. V and J are TRBV5-6 and TRBJ2-5; D is unresolved. TRBJ2-7 matches the DNA end more closely, so the J call is doubtful. Looked up from germline, CDR1 is SGHDT and CDR2 is YYEEEE. The CDR3 length is 14 residues. DNA of the CDR3: TGTGCCAGCAGCCACAAGGCGGTCTCCTACGAGCAGTACTTC. Residues: CASSHKAVSYEQYF.

Only a few counts were recorded for this clone. This rearrangement joins TRBV28 to TRBJ2-2, with TRBD1 matching 8 bases. The CDR3 runs 15 residues. The germline gives CDR1 MDHEN, CDR2 SYDVKM. Losses at the gene ends were 6 bases for V and 5 bases for J; bases not matched to a gene: 8. CDR3 bases: TGTGCCAGCAGGTCGGGGGACAGGTTAACCGGGGAGCTGTTTTTT. Translating it yields CASRSGDRLTGELFF.

This clone appeared a few times. The rearrangement uses TRBV5-1 and TRBJ2-5, with TRBD1 identical over 7 bases. V shed 2 bases and J 4 bases; nucleotides not matched to a gene: 8. The CDR3 extends over 15 amino acids. Per germline, CDR1 SGHRS and CDR2 YFSETQ. In nucleotides, the CDR3 is TGCGCCAGCAGCTTCTTTTCAGGGGGTGGAGAGACCCAGTACTTC. It specifies CASSFFSGGGETQYF.

The chain employs TRBV10-3 and TRBJ2-5, with unresolved D. Germline V gives CDR1 ENHRY, CDR2 SYGVKD. The V end was cut by 2 bases, the J end by 5 bases, with 9 bases between. CDR3 length: 13 amino acids. DNA for the CDR3: TGTGCCATCAGTGAGGGCCCATCGGAGACCCAGTACTTC. This codes for CAISEGPSETQYF.

This clone was recorded a few times. Here the CDR3 reads CASSFPSNSGNYGANVLTF. CDR3 nucleotide sequence: TGCGCCAGCAGCTTCCCCTCCAATAGCGGGAATTATGGGGCCAACGTCCTGACTTTC. J is TRBJ2-6 and V is TRBV5-1; 8 bases align to TRBD2. V dropped 2 bases and J dropped 3; count of bases not matched to a gene: 13. CDR1 is SGHRS and CDR2 is YFSETQ in the germline V gene. The CDR3 runs 19 residues.

This chain uses TRBV6-1 with TRBJ2-7, with D possibly matching TRBD2 (6 bases). This CDR3 spans 13 amino acids. V was shortened by 8 bases and J by 6 bases, with 17 bases between the two germline ends. Germline CDR1 MNHNS, CDR2 SASEGT. CDR3 sequence (DNA): TGTGCCAGCTCCTCTGCGGGATTGGGCGAGCAGTACTTC. It yields the protein CASSSAGLGEQYF.

This clone came up a few times. This rearrangement joins TRBV30 to TRBJ2-2, with TRBD2 matching over 7 bases. This CDR3 comprises 14 residues. J lost 6 bases, V lost 0 bases, and 4 bases had no gene match. In germline, CDR1 is GTSNPN, CDR2 SVGIG (reference sequence). CDR3 region: CAWSVGAGAGELFF. CDR3 bases: TGTGCCTGGAGTGTGGGTGCGGGAGCCGGGGAGCTGTTTTTT.

The chain combines TRBV5-1 with TRBJ1-3, with D unclear. Germline CDR1 is SGHRS and CDR2 is YFSETQ. CDR3 length equals 14 residues. Trimming left V 1 base short and J 8 bases short, with 13 bases between. CDR3 protein: CASSLFTLTDTIYF. DNA for the CDR3: TGCGCCAGCAGCTTGTTCACCCTAACGGACACCATATATTTT.

The chain recombines TRBV5-1 with TRBJ2-7; 7 bases match TRBD2. This CDR3 region has 13 residues. CDR1 is SGHRS and CDR2 is YFSETQ in the germline V gene. Trimming at V came to 7 bases and at J to 3 bases, leaving 7 bases not matched to a gene. The CDR3 reads CASGLAEFYEQYF. In nucleotides, the CDR3 is TGCGCCAGCGGTCTAGCGGAGTTCTACGAGCAGTACTTC.

J is TRBJ2-5 and V is TRBV25-1, with D maybe TRBD2 (6 bases). The DNA end lines up better with TRBJ2-7; the J call may be wrong. The CDR3 contains 13 residues. Per the germline V gene, CDR1 is MGHDK and CDR2 is SYGVNS. CDR3 nucleotides: TGTGCCAGTACCCCCGGGACTCCCTACGAGCAGTACTTC. This sequence encodes CASTPGTPYEQYF.

The sample holds a few counts of this clone. This rearrangement joins TRBV6-5 to TRBJ1-1; D is perhaps TRBD1 (5 bases). The CDR3 consists of 14 residues. Germline lookup yields CDR1 MNHEY and CDR2 SVGAGI. Trimming cost V 5 bases and J 4 bases, with 14 bases left between them. CDR3 region: CASSGGVPGTEAFF. The CDR3 nucleotides are TGTGCCAGCAGTGGGGGGGTGCCGGGCACTGAAGCTTTCTTT.

This clone was detected only a few times. The chain recombines TRBV11-2 with TRBJ2-7, with TRBD1 matching over 9 bases. V lost 8 bases and J lost 3; bases outside the gene matches: 8. Germline values: CDR1 SGHAT, CDR2 FQNNGV. The CDR3 sequence is 14 residues long. CDR3 residues: CASQRGQGIYEQYF. CDR3 in DNA: TGTGCCAGCCAAAGGGGACAGGGAATCTACGAGCAGTACTTC.

This clone was seen a handful of times. This rearrangement joins TRBV5-1 to TRBJ2-7; TRBD1 agrees at 7 bases. Germline trimming cut 5 bases from V and 9 bases from J; bases unmatched to any gene: 8. The V gene's germline CDR1 is SGHRS and CDR2 YFSETQ. The CDR3 extends over 12 amino acids. Here the CDR3 DNA reads TGCGCCAGCAGTTCAGGACAGGCTGGGCAGTACTTC. Its translation is CASSSGQAGQYF.